This T cell receptor (beta chain) originates from a study of T cell responses to AZD1222 COVID-19 vaccine. The overall study: Timing groups of about 4 and about 12 weeks for second doses were pooled. Whole-study results and caveats: Only five to seven AZD1222 recipients were seropositive at baseline. Within unmutated variant regions lay the reported targets of nearly half of spike-specific TCRs. Spike-wide coverage was observed for vaccine-associated CD4 TCRs, with dominant responses at 160-218 and 743-854.

To note about this clone: The antigen remains undetermined.

Profiling relied on immunoSEQ multiplex PCR, and the TCRdb table lists in-frame clones only, not all of them. The table records some 130,000 clones, approximately 88% of them present only once. The germline V and J ends were trimmed by 3 bases and 6 bases, with 8 bases remaining between them. The CDR3 is made up of 13 amino acids. Germline loops: CDR1 KGHDR, CDR2 SFDVKD. This TCR derives from an adult in good health. Sequencing used peripheral blood, obtained on day 0 of AZD1222 vaccination. J is TRBJ1-5 and V is TRBV24-1; D may be TRBD1 (5 bases). The CDR3 nucleotides are TGTGCCACCAGTGATGGGGGGGTTCAGCCCCAGCATTTT. Residues: CATSDGGVQPQHF.